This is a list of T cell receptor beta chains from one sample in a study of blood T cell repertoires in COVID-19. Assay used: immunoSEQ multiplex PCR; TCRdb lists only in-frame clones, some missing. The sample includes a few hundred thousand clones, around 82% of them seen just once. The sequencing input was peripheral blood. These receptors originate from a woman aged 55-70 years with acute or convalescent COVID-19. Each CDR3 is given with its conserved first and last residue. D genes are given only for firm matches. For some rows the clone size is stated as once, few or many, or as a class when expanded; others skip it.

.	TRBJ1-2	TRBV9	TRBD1	TGTGCCAGCAGCGGAGGACCGGGACAGGGAGGGAGTGGCTACACCTTC	CASSGGPGQGGSGYTF
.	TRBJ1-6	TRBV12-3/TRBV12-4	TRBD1	TGTGCCAGCTGGGACAGATATTCACCCCTCCACTTT	CASWDRYSPLHF
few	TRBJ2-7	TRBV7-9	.	TGTGCCAGCAGCCAGACGGAGGGGGCAGTTTACGAGCAGTACTTC	CASSQTEGAVYEQYF
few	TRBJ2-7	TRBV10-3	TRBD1	TGTGCCATCAGTGAAACCGACAGGGGCGAGCAGTACTTC	CAISETDRGEQYF
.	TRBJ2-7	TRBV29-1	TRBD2	TGCAGCGTCACTAGCGGGGGGGCGTCTGAGCAGTACTTC	CSVTSGGASEQYF
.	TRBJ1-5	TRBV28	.	TGTGCCAGCAGTTTAACAGGTAATCAGCCCCAGCATTTT	CASSLTGNQPQHF
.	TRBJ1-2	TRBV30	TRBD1	TGTGCCTGGAGTTTTAGCCCGGGACAGGGGTATGGCTACACCTTC	CAWSFSPGQGYGYTF
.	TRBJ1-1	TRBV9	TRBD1	TGTGCCAGCAGCGCTCACAGGGGAAACGCTGAAGCTTTCTTT	CASSAHRGNAEAFF
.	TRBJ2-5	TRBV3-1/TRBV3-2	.	TGTGCCAGCCGAACAGGGTACCAAGAGACCCAGTACTTC	CASRTGYQETQYF
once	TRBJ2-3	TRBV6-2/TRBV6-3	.	TGTGCCAGCAGTTACGGAGGGCTTGAATATTTT	CASSYGGLEYF
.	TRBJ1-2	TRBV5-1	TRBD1	TGCGCCAGCAGCCCAGGGACAGGGGCTAACTATGGCTACACCTTC	CASSPGTGANYGYTF
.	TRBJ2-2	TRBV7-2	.	TGTGCCAGCAGCTTTCACGGGAACACCGGGGAGCTGTTTTTT	CASSFHGNTGELFF
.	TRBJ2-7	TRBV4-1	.	TGCGCCAGCAGCCAAGACGCACCAGGGCCCTACGAGCAGTACTTC	CASSQDAPGPYEQYF
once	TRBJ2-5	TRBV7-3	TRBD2	TGTGCCAGCAGCTTAAAGCGGGGGGGCATTGAGACCCAGTACTTC	CASSLKRGGIETQYF
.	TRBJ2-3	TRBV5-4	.	TGTGCCAGCAGGAGATTACCTCTGCCGGATACGCAGTATTTT	CASRRLPLPDTQYF
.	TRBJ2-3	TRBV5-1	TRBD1	TGCGCCAGCAGCACCCGGACAGGGGTTGGTTCAGATACGCAGTATTTT	CASSTRTGVGSDTQYF
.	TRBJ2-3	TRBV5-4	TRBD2	TGTGCCAGCAGCCCTCGGACTAGCGGGGTATCAGATACGCAGTATTTT	CASSPRTSGVSDTQYF
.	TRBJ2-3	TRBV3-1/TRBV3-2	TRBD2	TGTGCCAGCAGTCGACTAGCGGGGGGGCCGGATACGCAGTATTTT	CASSRLAGGPDTQYF
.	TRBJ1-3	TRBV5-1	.	TGCGCCAGCAGCTTGTGGGGGGACCAGGGAAACACCATATATTTT	CASSLWGDQGNTIYF
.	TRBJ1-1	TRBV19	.	TGTGCCAGTAGTATGTATAGCGCGGTGAACACTGAAGCTTTCTTT	CASSMYSAVNTEAFF
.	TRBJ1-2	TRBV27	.	TGTGCCAGCATTCAATACAGTGGTGGCTACACCTTC	CASIQYSGGYTF
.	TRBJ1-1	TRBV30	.	TGTGCCTGGCGCCAACAGACAGCGATTGAAGCTTTCTTT	CAWRQQTAIEAFF
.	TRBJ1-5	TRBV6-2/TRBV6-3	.	TGTGCCAGCAGCGCCTTGCGGGGGGGCAATCAGCCCCAGCATTTT	CASSALRGGNQPQHF
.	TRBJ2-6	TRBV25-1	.	TGTGCCAGCAGTCAGGGCGGCAGCTCTGGGGCCAACGTCCTGACTTTC	CASSQGGSSGANVLTF
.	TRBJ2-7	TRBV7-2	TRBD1	TGTGCCAGCAGCCCGACGGACACAGGGGGCGAGCAGTACTTC	CASSPTDTGGEQYF
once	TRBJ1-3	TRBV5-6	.	TGTGCCAGCAGCTCGTATGGGGGGAACTCTGGAAACACCATATATTTT	CASSSYGGNSGNTIYF
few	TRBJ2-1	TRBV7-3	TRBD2	TGTGCCAGCAGCTCACCTACTAGCGGGGGAAATTACAATGAGCAGTTCTTC	CASSSPTSGGNYNEQFF
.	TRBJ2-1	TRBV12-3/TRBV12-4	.	TGTGCCAGCAGTTTTCAGGAATACAATGAGCAGTTCTTC	CASSFQEYNEQFF
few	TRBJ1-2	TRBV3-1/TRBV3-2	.	TGTGCCAGCAGCCAAGGGTTGAGCTATGGCTACACCTTC	CASSQGLSYGYTF
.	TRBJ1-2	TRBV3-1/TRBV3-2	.	TGTGCCAGCAGCCCGACGGCCGGGAGGCATGGCTACACCTTC	CASSPTAGRHGYTF
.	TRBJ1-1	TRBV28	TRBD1	TGTGCCAGCAGGCCGGACAGGGCCAACACTGAAGCTTTCTTT	CASRPDRANTEAFF
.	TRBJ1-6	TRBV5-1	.	TGCGCCAGCAGCTTGGGGGCCCCCAATTCACCCCTCCACTTT	CASSLGAPNSPLHF
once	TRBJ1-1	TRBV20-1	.	TGCAGTGTTGAATGGGGGGATTGGGCTTTCTTT	CSVEWGDWAFF
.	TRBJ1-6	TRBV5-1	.	TGCGCCAGCAGCTGGGGGCTTAATTCACCCCTCCACTTT	CASSWGLNSPLHF
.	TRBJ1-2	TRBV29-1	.	TGCAGCGTTGCTACTCGAGGAAAAACGGATCATGGCTACACCTTC	CSVATRGKTDHGYTF
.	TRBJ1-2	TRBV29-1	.	TGCAGCGTTGAATTCGTAGAGGCCCCACCTAACTATGGCTACACCTTC	CSVEFVEAPPNYGYTF
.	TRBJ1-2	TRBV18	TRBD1	TGTGCCAGCTCACCATATTCCGGGACAGCTAACTATGGCTACACCTTC	CASSPYSGTANYGYTF
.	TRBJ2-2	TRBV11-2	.	TGTGCCAGCAGCTTAATCCAGGGATCAGGCGGGGAGCTGTTTTTT	CASSLIQGSGGELFF
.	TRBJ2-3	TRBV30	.	TGTGCCTGGAGTGTAGTGGGGGGGGCCGCAGATACGCAGTATTTT	CAWSVVGGAADTQYF
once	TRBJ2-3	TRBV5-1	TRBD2	TGCGCCAGCAGCTTGGCCGGGGGGTTCACAGATACGCAGTATTTT	CASSLAGGFTDTQYF